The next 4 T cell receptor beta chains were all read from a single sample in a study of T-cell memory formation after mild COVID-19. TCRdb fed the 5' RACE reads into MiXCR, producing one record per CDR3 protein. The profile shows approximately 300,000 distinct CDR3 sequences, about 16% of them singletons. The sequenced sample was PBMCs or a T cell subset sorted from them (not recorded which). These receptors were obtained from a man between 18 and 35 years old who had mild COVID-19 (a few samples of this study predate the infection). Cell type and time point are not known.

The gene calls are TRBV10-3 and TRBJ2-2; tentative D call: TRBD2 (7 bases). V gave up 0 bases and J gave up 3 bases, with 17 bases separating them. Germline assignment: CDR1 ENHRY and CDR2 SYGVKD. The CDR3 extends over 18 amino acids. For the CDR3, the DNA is TGTGCCATCAGTGAGTCGAAGTGGGGGGGGCGCGACACCGGGGAGCTGTTTTTT. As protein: CAISESKWGGRDTGELFF.

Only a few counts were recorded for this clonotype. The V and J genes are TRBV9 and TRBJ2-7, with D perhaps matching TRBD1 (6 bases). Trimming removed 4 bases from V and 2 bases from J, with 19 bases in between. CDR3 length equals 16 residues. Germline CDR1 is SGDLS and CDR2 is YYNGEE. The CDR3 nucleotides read TGTGCCAGCAGCCCCCAGGGGAGACAGGTGACCTACGAGCAGTACTTC. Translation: CASSPQGRQVTYEQYF.

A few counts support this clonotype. The CDR3 is CASSLAGTGLSAEAFF. CDR3 DNA: TGTGCCAGCAGCTTAGCCGGGACAGGGCTGAGCGCTGAAGCTTTCTTT. V usage is TRBV7-2 and J usage is TRBJ1-1; 9 bases agree with TRBD1. The CDR3 runs to 16 residues. CDR1 SGHTA and CDR2 FQGNSA come from the germline V gene. Trimming cost V 0 bases and J 6 bases; bases outside gene matches: 8. The whole variable domain, remainder taken from reference TRBV7-2 and TRBJ1-1, is GAGVSQSPSNKVTEKGKDVELRCDPISGHTALYWYRQSLGQGLEFLIYFQGNSAPDKSGLPSDRFSAERTGGSVSTLTIQRTQQEDSAVYLCASSLAGTGLSAEAFFGQGTRLTVV.

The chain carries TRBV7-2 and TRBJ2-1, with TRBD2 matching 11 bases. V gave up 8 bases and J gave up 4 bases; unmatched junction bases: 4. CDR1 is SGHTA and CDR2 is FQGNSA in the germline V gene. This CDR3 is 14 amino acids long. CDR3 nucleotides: TGTGCCAGCGTACTAGCGGGGGTTTACAATGAGCAGTTCTTC. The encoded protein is CASVLAGVYNEQFF.